The rows below give T cell receptor beta chains drawn from one sample of a study of radiotherapy plus CTLA-4 blockade in lung cancer. Data came from immunoSEQ multiplex PCR; TCRdb stores just in-frame clones and leaves some out. Of more than 90,000 clones listed, 81% were seen once; the top ten hold less than 4%. Sequencing used peripheral blood, obtained from a patient treated with radiotherapy plus ipilimumab. These receptors were collected from a human donor with non-small cell lung cancer that progressed on radiotherapy plus ipilimumab. Some clones in this sample may be carry-over from other donors' samples. CDR3s include the opening cysteine and the closing phenylalanine or tryptophan. The D gene is left open where the match is weak. Clone size, where shown, is once, few, many, or a class for clones that have expanded.

d_call	clone_size	j_call	v_call	cdr3_aa	cdr3_nt
-	few	TRBJ2-3	TRBV27	CASSFSRGGTDTQYF	TGTGCCAGCAGTTTCTCGCGTGGGGGCACAGATACGCAGTATTTT
-	-	TRBJ2-3	TRBV4-2	CAAAPEVRNTDTQYF	TGTGCCGCCGCTCCAGAGGTCCGGAACACAGATACGCAGTATTTT
TRBD2	-	TRBJ2-3	TRBV18	CASSPPGLAGGTDTQYF	TGTGCCAGCTCACCGCCGGGACTAGCGGGGGGCACAGATACGCAGTATTTT
-	-	TRBJ2-2	TRBV7-8	CASSPPRPGVTGELFF	TGTGCCAGCAGCCCCCCGCGTCCAGGGGTCACCGGGGAGCTGTTTTTT
-	-	TRBJ2-2	TRBV5-1	CASSGRAGNTGELFF	TGCGCCAGCAGCGGGAGAGCCGGGAACACCGGGGAGCTGTTTTTT
-	-	TRBJ2-1	TRBV7-9	CASSLGWNNEQFF	TGTGCCAGCAGCTTAGGATGGAACAATGAGCAGTTCTTC
-	-	TRBJ2-6	TRBV7-2	CASSLTGGGSGANVLTF	TGTGCCAGCAGCTTAACAGGGGGAGGGTCTGGGGCCAACGTCCTGACTTTC
TRBD1	-	TRBJ1-2	TRBV27	CASSVSGQGWDGGGYTF	TGTGCCAGCAGTGTCTCCGGACAGGGTTGGGACGGGGGTGGCTACACCTTC
TRBD1	-	TRBJ2-7	TRBV15	CATSRDPQGQYEQYF	TGTGCCACCAGCAGAGATCCTCAGGGACAGTACGAGCAGTACTTC
-	-	TRBJ1-2	TRBV6-1	CASSPVAGNYGYTF	TGTGCCAGCAGCCCTGTGGCAGGCAACTATGGCTACACCTTC
TRBD2	-	TRBJ2-7	TRBV6-5	CASSPSAGSYEQYF	TGTGCCAGCAGCCCCTCAGCGGGGTCCTACGAGCAGTACTTC
-	-	TRBJ2-1	TRBV18	CASSRDSYNEQFF	TGTGCCAGCTCACGAGACAGCTACAATGAGCAGTTCTTC
-	-	TRBJ2-7	TRBV27	CASSPKVSGSRNEQYF	TGTGCCAGCAGTCCAAAGGTATCGGGTTCTCGGAACGAGCAGTACTTC
-	-	TRBJ1-4	TRBV14	CASSRRRGLTNEKLFF	TGTGCCAGCAGCCGACGACGAGGGCTGACTAATGAAAAACTGTTTTTT
-	-	TRBJ2-7	TRBV10-3	CAISKDSYEQYF	TGTGCCATCAGTAAGGACAGCTACGAGCAGTACTTC